The next 14 T cell receptor beta chains were all read from a single sample in a study of blood T cell repertoires in COVID-19. TCRdb's table, derived via immunoSEQ multiplex PCR, lists solely in-frame clones and lacks some. Of 75,000 to 100,000 clones listed, around 87% were seen once; the top ten hold 20%. Sequenced: peripheral blood. These receptors were collected from a human donor in a cohort sampled during active COVID-19.

This clone was recorded only once. The chain couples TRBV6-5 to TRBJ1-1; 8 bases map to TRBD1. The CDR3 covers 14 residues. Per the germline V gene, CDR1 is MNHEY and CDR2 is SVGAGI. V trimming: 7 bases; J trimming: 4 bases; junction bases outside the gene matches: 8. CDR3 sequence reads: CASNRDRGATEAFF. Here the CDR3 DNA reads TGTGCCAGCAATCGAGACAGGGGCGCCACTGAAGCTTTCTTT.

V usage is TRBV5-6 and J usage is TRBJ2-5; 7 nucleotides line up with TRBD1. V was clipped by 0 bases and J by 3 bases; unmatched bases: 2. Germline-derived CDR1 and CDR2 are SGHDT and YYEEEE. The CDR3 contains 14 residues. CDR3 nucleotide sequence: TGTGCCAGCAGCTTGGTTGGGACAGAAGAGACCCAGTACTTC. Encoded protein: CASSLVGTEETQYF.

The rearrangement uses TRBV4-1 and TRBJ2-4; TRBD2 matches 12 bases. V trimming: 4 bases; J trimming: 1 base; junction bases outside the gene matches: 11. The CDR3 totals 19 residues. Germline V gene data show CDR1 as MGHRA and CDR2 as YSYEKL. CDR3 sequence (DNA): TGCGCCAGCAGCCCCTGGTGGCTAGCGGGAGGGCCGGCCAAAAACATTCAGTACTTC. It specifies CASSPWWLAGGPAKNIQYF.

This clone appeared once. The chain couples TRBV7-2 to TRBJ1-1; D remains unclear. The CDR3 runs to 13 residues. V was cut by 1 base and J by 4 bases, with 7 bases left in between. The germline V gene encodes CDR1 SGHTA and CDR2 FQGNSA. The CDR3 DNA reads TGTGCCAGCAGCTTAGGCCCGCGCACTGAAGCTTTCTTT. Translated: CASSLGPRTEAFF. Using reference TRBV7-2 and TRBJ1-1 for the parts outside the CDR3, the full variable domain is GAGVSQSPSNKVTEKGKDVELRCDPISGHTALYWYRQSLGQGLEFLIYFQGNSAPDKSGLPSDRFSAERTGGSVSTLTIQRTQQEDSAVYLCASSLGPRTEAFFGQGTRLTVV.

In its sample, this clone was seen once. The chain joins TRBV6-5 to TRBJ2-3; 9 nucleotides match TRBD2. Trimming cost V 8 bases and J 3 bases; bases outside gene matches: 6. CDR1 is MNHEY, CDR2 SVGAGI, per germline. CDR3 length: 14 residues. The CDR3 DNA follows: TGTGCCAGCGGGCTAGCGGGAAGAACAGATACGCAGTATTTT. It yields the protein CASGLAGRTDTQYF.

J is TRBJ2-7 and V is TRBV7-3; D possibly corresponds to TRBD2 (6 bases). The CDR3 contains 13 residues. Trimming left V 2 bases short and J 5 bases short, with 10 bases between. The germline gives CDR1 SGHTA, CDR2 FQGTGA. CDR3 DNA: TGTGCCAGCAGCTTATCCAGGGAGGACGAGCAGTACTTC. It specifies CASSLSREDEQYF.

This clone was detected once. This chain uses TRBV25-1 with TRBJ2-1; 8 positions match TRBD1. This CDR3 is 16 amino acids long. V dropped 2 bases and J dropped 9; count of bases not matched to a gene: 12. CDR1 and CDR2 from the germline V gene are MGHDK and SYGVNS. CDR3 in DNA: TGTGCCAGCAGTGAAACCGGCGGGACAGGATTTCGTGAGCAGTTCTTC. It codes for CASSETGGTGFREQFF.

The V and J genes are TRBV10-1 and TRBJ2-7; 10 nucleotides align to TRBD2. After removal of 0 bases from V and 3 bases from J, the junction contained 5 bases not matched to a gene. Germline CDR1 is WNHNN and CDR2 is SYGVQD (reference sequence). CDR3 length: 16 amino acids. The CDR3 is CASSESRASGSYEQYF. CDR3 sequence (DNA): TGCGCCAGCAGTGAGTCGAGGGCTAGCGGGAGCTACGAGCAGTACTTC.

The genes are TRBV19 and TRBJ1-5; weak D call: TRBD1 (6 bases). Germline V CDR1 and CDR2: LNHDA, SQIVND (reference sequence). The CDR3 covers 15 residues. Between the trimmed V and J ends, which lost 3 bases and 6 bases, there was a span of 15 bases. The CDR3 DNA sequence: TGTGCCAGTAGTATTATGGGTCAAGGGGGTCAGCCCCAGCATTTT. It codes for CASSIMGQGGQPQHF.

The gene calls are TRBV19 and TRBJ2-1, with TRBD1 matching over 7 bases. Per germline, CDR1 LNHDA and CDR2 SQIVND (reference sequence). The CDR3 consists of 15 residues. J was trimmed by 4 bases and V by 5 bases; bases with no gene match: 8. DNA for the CDR3: TGTGCCAGTAGTTCCTACCGGGACAGTTACAATGAGCAGTTCTTC. Its translation: CASSSYRDSYNEQFF.

The chain uses TRBV18 and TRBJ2-5; 7 bases are shared with TRBD2. This CDR3 has 15 residues. Germline V gene sequence: CDR1 KGHSH, CDR2 LQKENI. V shed 6 bases and J 0 bases; nucleotides not matched to a gene: 7. The CDR3 here is CASSRGVGDQETQYF. The DNA for the CDR3 is TGTGCCAGCTCTCGGGGGGTTGGAGACCAAGAGACCCAGTACTTC.

V is TRBV7-3 and J is TRBJ2-2; D unclear. There are 13 residues in the CDR3. V lost 0 bases, J lost 6 bases, and 5 bases lay in between. Germline loops: CDR1 SGHTA, CDR2 FQGTGA. CDR3 loop: CASSLTYPGELFF. The CDR3 DNA sequence: TGTGCCAGCAGCTTAACTTATCCCGGGGAGCTGTTTTTT.

The CDR3 DNA is TGTGCCAGCGGGACTAGCGGGAGAACGGCCTACAATGAGCAGTTCTTC. It codes for CASGTSGRTAYNEQFF. The V call is TRBV5-4, the J call TRBJ2-1; 14 bases match TRBD2. Germline-derived CDR1 and CDR2 are SGHNT and YYREEE (reference sequence). V trimming: 7 bases; J trimming: 2 bases; junction bases outside the gene matches: 5. The CDR3 is 16 residues long.

The chain employs TRBV21-1 and TRBJ2-4; the table calls TRBD1, which could not be checked here. TRBV21-1 is noted as a pseudogene. This CDR3 has 16 amino acids. Written as DNA, the CDR3 is TGTGCCAGCAGCAAAAATGGGGGCTCGGGCAAAAACATTCAGTACTTC. Translation: CASSKNGGSGKNIQYF.